This section outlines one T cell receptor beta chain sequence together with its context. This record belongs to a study of blood T cell repertoires in COVID-19. The V end was cut by 2 bases, the J end by 2 bases, with 13 bases between. CDR1 and CDR2 (germline): KGHSH, LQKENI. This CDR3 has 15 residues. Clones were read by immunoSEQ multiplex PCR, and TCRdb kept only the in-frame ones, dropping some. Of 190,000 or so clones listed, roughly 79% are singletons. Sequencing was carried out using peripheral blood. The chain uses TRBV18 and TRBJ2-7, with D tentatively TRBD1 (5 bases). The clonotype originates from a human donor with acute or convalescent COVID-19. The donor label of this sample is uncertain. In DNA form, the CDR3 reads TGTGCCAGCTCACCAGCAGGGCTAACAACCTACGAGCAGTACTTC. It translates to CASSPAGLTTYEQYF.